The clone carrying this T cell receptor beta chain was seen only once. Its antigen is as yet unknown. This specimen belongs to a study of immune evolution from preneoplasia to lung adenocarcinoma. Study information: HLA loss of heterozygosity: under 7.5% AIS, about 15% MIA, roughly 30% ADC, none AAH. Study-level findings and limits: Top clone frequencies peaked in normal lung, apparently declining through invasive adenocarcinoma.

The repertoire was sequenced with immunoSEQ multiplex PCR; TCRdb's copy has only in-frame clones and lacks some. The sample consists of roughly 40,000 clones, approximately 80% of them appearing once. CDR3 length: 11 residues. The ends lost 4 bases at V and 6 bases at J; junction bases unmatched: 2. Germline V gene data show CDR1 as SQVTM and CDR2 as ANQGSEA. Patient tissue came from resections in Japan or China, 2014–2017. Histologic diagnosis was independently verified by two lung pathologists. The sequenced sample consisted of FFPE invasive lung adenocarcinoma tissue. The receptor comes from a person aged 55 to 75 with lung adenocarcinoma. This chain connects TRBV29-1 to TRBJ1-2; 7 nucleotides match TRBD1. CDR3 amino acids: CSVARGDGYTF. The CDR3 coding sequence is TGCAGCGTTGCCAGGGGGGATGGCTACACCTTC.